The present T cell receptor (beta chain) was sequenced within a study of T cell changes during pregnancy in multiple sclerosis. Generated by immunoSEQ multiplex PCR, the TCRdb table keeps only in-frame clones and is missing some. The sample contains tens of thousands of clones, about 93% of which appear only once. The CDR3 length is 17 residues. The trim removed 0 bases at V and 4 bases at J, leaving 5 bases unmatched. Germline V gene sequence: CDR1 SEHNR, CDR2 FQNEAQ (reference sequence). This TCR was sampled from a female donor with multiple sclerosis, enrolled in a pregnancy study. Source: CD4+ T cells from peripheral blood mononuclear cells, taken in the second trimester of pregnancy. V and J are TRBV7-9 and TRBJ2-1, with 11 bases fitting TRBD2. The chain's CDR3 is CASSLAPSGGPYNEQFF. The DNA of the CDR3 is TGTGCCAGCAGCTTAGCGCCTAGCGGGGGGCCGTACAATGAGCAGTTCTTC.